Each of the 24 T cell receptor beta chains below was sequenced from the same sample in a study of cytomegalovirus exposure and HLA in healthy donors. PCR primers comprised 60 Vbeta and 13 Jbeta primers. This table comes from immunoSEQ multiplex PCR, and its TCRdb copy is limited to in-frame clones, with some not included. This sample yields approximately 190,000 clones, of which around 78% are seen a single time; less than 15% belongs to the top ten. What was sequenced was PBMCs. These receptors were collected from a woman between 25 and 40 years old in good health and CMV-seropositive.

This chain connects TRBV30 to TRBJ1-1, with D possibly matching TRBD1 (6 bases). V lost 2 bases to trimming and J lost 7 bases, with 14 bases between them. Germline V gives CDR1 GTSNPN, CDR2 SVGIG (reference sequence). The CDR3 sequence is 13 residues long. The CDR3 protein is CAWSITGSREAFF. The CDR3 DNA reads as TGTGCCTGGAGTATTACAGGGAGTCGTGAAGCTTTCTTT. Full variable domain (outside the CDR3, taken from reference TRBV30 and TRBJ1-1): SQTIHQWPATLVQPVGSPLSLECTVEGTSNPNLYWYRQAAGRGLQLLFYSVGIGQISSEVPQNLSASRPQDRQFILSSKKLLLSDSGFYLCAWSITGSREAFFGQGTRLTVV.

V gene TRBV21-1 combines with J gene TRBJ1-4; the listed D gene, TRBD1, was not tested against the DNA. TRBV21-1 is marked as a pseudogene. The length of the CDR3 is 15 residues. The CDR3 loop reads CASLKGRTGHEKLFF. The DNA of the CDR3 is TGTGCCAGCCTCAAAGGTCGGACAGGTCATGAAAAACTGTTTTTT.

This chain joins TRBV6-1 and TRBJ2-5; 9 bases are a match to TRBD2. The CDR3 is 16 amino acids. The V segment lost 1 base and the J segment 1 base; nucleotides outside the gene matches: 4. CDR1 and CDR2 (germline): MNHNS, SASEGT. The CDR3 nucleotides read TGTGCCAGCAGTGAAGGTATTAGCGGGGGCCAAGAGACCCAGTACTTC. It codes for CASSEGISGGQETQYF.

The V and J genes are TRBV28 and TRBJ1-3, with TRBD1 as a possible D gene (5 bases). V was trimmed by 3 bases and J by 3 bases, leaving 12 bases between them. Per germline, CDR1 MDHEN and CDR2 SYDVKM. The CDR3 length is 15 residues. DNA of the CDR3: TGTGCCAGCAGTTTCGGGGGGGTTGGTGGAAACACCATATATTTT. This translates into CASSFGGVGGNTIYF.

This clone showed up just once. This chain links TRBV4-3 with TRBJ2-5; D remains ambiguous. With 3 bases removed from V and 4 bases from J, the gap between germline ends came to 12 bases. Germline V gene sequence: CDR1 LGHNA, CDR2 YSLEER. This CDR3 has 14 amino acids. The CDR3, as DNA: TGCGCCAGCAGCCAGAGACGCCGAGGAGAGACCCAGTACTTC. Translation gives CASSQRRRGETQYF.

This sequence joins TRBV5-4 and TRBJ1-1; D gene uncertain. CDR1 is SGHNT, CDR2 YYREEE, per germline (reference sequence). Trimming pared 6 bases from V and 6 bases from J, leaving 12 bases between. The CDR3 extends over 12 amino acids. The CDR3 DNA is TGTGCCAGCACCTCGCGGGCCGCTGAAGCTTTCTTT. Protein product: CASTSRAAEAFF.

The chain has TRBV5-6 and TRBJ1-2; D not certain. CDR1 SGHDT and CDR2 YYEEEE come from the germline V gene. V was clipped by 5 bases and J by 7 bases, with 18 bases between them. CDR3 length equals 14 residues. The CDR3 region is CASRFTGIRGGYTF. For the CDR3, the DNA is TGTGCCAGCAGATTTACCGGGATCCGGGGTGGCTACACCTTC.

J is TRBJ2-7 and V is TRBV29-1; tentative D call: TRBD1 (5 bases). CDR3 size: 13 residues. The V gene's germline CDR1 is SQVTM and CDR2 ANQGSEA. Trimming took off 4 bases at V and 12 bases at J, with 22 bases between the two ends. CDR3 nucleotides: TGCAGCGTTGTGGGAACCGGCAGGGAAAGGCGGTACTTC. Amino acid sequence: CSVVGTGRERRYF.

The J gene is TRBJ1-4, the V gene TRBV15; a possible D gene is TRBD1 (6 bases). The germline V and J ends were trimmed by 5 bases and 7 bases, with 11 bases remaining between them. This CDR3 contains 13 residues. Germline CDR1 LNHNV, CDR2 YYDKDF (reference sequence). The CDR3 spells CATSGAGVEKLFF. Written as DNA, the CDR3 is TGTGCCACCAGCGGGGCAGGGGTTGAAAAACTGTTTTTT.

This clone was observed a single time. CDR3 bases: TGCAGCGTTGAAGGGCTGGGGGAGCTGTTTTTT. Its translation is CSVEGLGELFF. The chain uses TRBV29-1 and TRBJ2-2, with D uncertain. The CDR3 length is 11 residues. CDR1 SQVTM and CDR2 ANQGSEA come from the germline V gene. The V end lost 1 base, the J end lost 8 bases, and 5 bases lay between the germline ends.

The chain joins TRBV9 to TRBJ2-2; D possibly corresponds to TRBD1 (6 bases). Trimming shortened V by 0 bases and J by 0 bases, and 9 bases separated the two germline ends. There are 16 residues in the CDR3. Germline lookup yields CDR1 SGDLS and CDR2 YYNGEE. CDR3: CASSVDAGANTGELFF. The CDR3 bases are TGTGCCAGCAGCGTAGACGCAGGGGCGAACACCGGGGAGCTGTTTTTT.

V gene TRBV7-8 combines with J gene TRBJ2-7; 8 bases map to TRBD2. V trimming: 5 bases; J trimming: 2 bases; junction bases outside the gene matches: 11. Germline V gene data show CDR1 as SGHVS and CDR2 as FQNEAQ. The CDR3 spans 16 residues. The CDR3: CASSGSLTSEPYEQYF. The DNA for the CDR3 is TGTGCCAGCAGCGGCAGCCTGACTAGCGAACCCTACGAGCAGTACTTC.

V usage is TRBV25-1 and J usage is TRBJ2-7; D is possibly TRBD2 (6 bases). The V end was cut by 0 bases, the J end by 2 bases, with 11 bases between. The germline V gene encodes CDR1 MGHDK and CDR2 SYGVNS. This CDR3 spans 15 amino acids. The CDR3 DNA follows: TGTGCCAGCAGTGAATATCCGGGACTCGCCTACGAGCAGTACTTC. It translates to CASSEYPGLAYEQYF.

This clone was observed a handful of times. The chain couples TRBV12-5 to TRBJ2-7; D is undetermined. V lost 3 bases to trimming and J lost 2 bases, with 8 bases between them. This CDR3 has 13 amino acids. Germline loops: CDR1 LGHNT, CDR2 FRNRAP. CDR3 protein: CASGLDLPYEQYF. CDR3 nucleotides: TGTGCTAGTGGTTTAGACTTGCCCTACGAGCAGTACTTC.

In this sample, this clone turned up once. The V call is TRBV29-1, the J call TRBJ2-3, with 13 nucleotides matching TRBD2. The CDR3 totals 14 residues. Germline loops: CDR1 SQVTM, CDR2 ANQGSEA. The V gene end was trimmed by 6 bases and the J gene end by 7 bases; junction bases not matched to a gene: 7. The CDR3 DNA follows: TGCAGCGTCTCACTAGCGGGGGGGCACAATACGCAGTATTTT. This sequence encodes CSVSLAGGHNTQYF.

The chain uses TRBV4-3 and TRBJ2-1, with D possibly TRBD1 on 5 matching bases. The CDR3 totals 18 residues. V lost 0 bases and J lost 0, with 15 bases in between. From germline, CDR1 is LGHNA and CDR2 YSLEER. The CDR3 DNA sequence: TGCGCCAGCAGCCAAGAAGGGGTACGGGCTAGCTCCTACAATGAGCAGTTCTTC. This sequence encodes CASSQEGVRASSYNEQFF.

V usage is TRBV7-9 and J usage is TRBJ2-5; 10 bases are a match to TRBD2. V was pared by 5 bases and J by 5 bases, with 5 bases of the junction left unmatched. Germline V gene sequence: CDR1 SEHNR, CDR2 FQNEAQ (reference sequence). The CDR3 contains 14 residues. The CDR3: CASSPGTSDETQYF. The CDR3 DNA follows: TGTGCCAGCAGCCCCGGGACTAGCGACGAGACCCAGTACTTC.

The chain couples TRBV9 to TRBJ1-1; 7 positions match TRBD1. This CDR3 has 15 residues. Trimming cost V 0 bases and J 4 bases; bases outside gene matches: 6. Germline V gene sequence: CDR1 SGDLS, CDR2 YYNGEE. CDR3 amino acids: CASSVGGGAGTEAFF. CDR3 coding DNA: TGTGCCAGCAGCGTAGGAGGGGGCGCGGGCACTGAAGCTTTCTTT.

The chain employs TRBV5-1 and TRBJ2-3; D might be TRBD2 (6 bases). V shed 4 bases and J shed 0 bases, with 9 bases lying between them. Germline V gene sequence: CDR1 SGHRS, CDR2 YFSETQ. The CDR3 totals 14 residues. The CDR3 coding sequence is TGCGCCAGCAGCCCCGGGACTAGCACAGATACGCAGTATTTT. Amino acid sequence: CASSPGTSTDTQYF.

The gene calls are TRBV14 and TRBJ1-2; D remains unclear. V shed 0 bases and J shed 3 bases, with 8 bases lying between them. The CDR3 runs to 14 residues. CDR1 is SGHDN, CDR2 FVKESK, per germline. CDR3 sequence (DNA): TGTGCCAGCAGCCAAGACTCTATATACTATGGCTACACCTTC. Encoded protein: CASSQDSIYYGYTF. Combining the CDR3 with reference TRBV14 and TRBJ1-2 gives the whole variable domain EAGVTQFPSHSVIEKGQTVTLRCDPISGHDNLYWYRRVMGKEIKFLLHFVKESKQDESGMPNNRFLAERTGGTYSTLKVQPAELEDSGVYFCASSQDSIYYGYTFGSGTRLTVV.

The count of this clone is one. This rearrangement joins TRBV5-4 to TRBJ2-3; maybe TRBD1 (6 bases). Trimming shortened V by 0 bases and J by 2 bases, and 7 bases separated the two germline ends. The CDR3 totals 14 residues. Germline V gene sequence: CDR1 SGHNT, CDR2 YYREEE (reference sequence). CDR3 nucleotide sequence: TGTGCCAGCAGCTTGGGGGGGCTCACAGATACGCAGTATTTT. Encoded protein: CASSLGGLTDTQYF.

This chain connects TRBV7-8 to TRBJ1-4; possibly TRBD1 for D (5 bases). Looked up from germline, CDR1 is SGHVS and CDR2 is FQNEAQ. The CDR3 covers 14 residues. The V end lost 2 bases, the J end lost 6 bases, and 10 bases lay between the germline ends. CDR3 bases: TGTGCCAGCAGCTTACCAGGGCACGATGAAAAACTGTTTTTT. It translates to CASSLPGHDEKLFF.

The V and J genes are TRBV11-3 and TRBJ1-1; a weak D match, TRBD1 (5 bases). The CDR3 loop spans 14 amino acids. V was clipped by 6 bases and J by 6 bases, with 17 bases between them. Germline values: CDR1 SGHNT, CDR2 YENEEA. Here the CDR3 DNA reads TGTGCCAGCAGGAACAGGCCGGGGGTCGCTGAAGCTTTCTTT. Translated: CASRNRPGVAEAFF.

V is TRBV2 and J is TRBJ2-7, with D tentatively TRBD1 (6 bases). The ends were cut back, 4 bases at V and 0 bases at J, with 7 bases in the middle. This CDR3 has 13 amino acids. CDR1 and CDR2 (germline): SNHLY, FYNNEI. CDR3 sequence (DNA): TGTGCCAGCAGTGGCAGGGGCTCCTACGAGCAGTACTTC. This encodes CASSGRGSYEQYF.